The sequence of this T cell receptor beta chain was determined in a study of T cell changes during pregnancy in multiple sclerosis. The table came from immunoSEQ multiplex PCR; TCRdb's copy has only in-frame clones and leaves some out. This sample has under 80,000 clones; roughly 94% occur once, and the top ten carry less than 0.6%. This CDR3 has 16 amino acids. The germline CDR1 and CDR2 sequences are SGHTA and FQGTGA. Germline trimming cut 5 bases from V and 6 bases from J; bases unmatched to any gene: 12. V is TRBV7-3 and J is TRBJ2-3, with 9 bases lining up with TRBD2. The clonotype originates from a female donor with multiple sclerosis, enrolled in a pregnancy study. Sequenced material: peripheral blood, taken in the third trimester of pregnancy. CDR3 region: CASSAALAGADDTQYF. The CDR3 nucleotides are TGTGCCAGCAGCGCGGCCTTAGCGGGGGCCGACGATACGCAGTATTTT. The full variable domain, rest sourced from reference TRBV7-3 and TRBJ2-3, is GAGVSQTPSNKVTEKGKYVELRCDPISGHTALYWYRQSLGQGPEFLIYFQGTGAADDSGLPNDRFFAVRPEGSVSTLKIQRTERGDSAVYLCASSAALAGADDTQYFGPGTRLTVL.